This T cell receptor beta chain was recorded in a study of post-analysis software for immune sequencing data. Points from the study as a whole: Patients used several TRBV segments, including TRBV5-6, TRBV5-1 and TRBV20-1, more often than controls.

Germline assignment: CDR1 SQVTM and CDR2 ANQGSEA. The CDR3 extends over 14 amino acids. Between the trimmed V and J ends, which lost 2 bases and 0 bases, there was a span of 11 bases. This clonotype was detected only a few times. Its antigen is unidentified. Carried by the TCR beta cDNA libraries were unique molecular identifiers. Via MiXCR, TCRdb re-called the PCR reads, giving one row per CDR3 protein. The table has about 430,000 distinct CDR3 sequences, approximately 38% seen once. The chain carries TRBV29-1 and TRBJ2-7; maybe TRBD1 (6 bases). The specimen sequenced was blood. The clonotype was recovered from a girl aged 2-10 years with multiple sclerosis. The CDR3 DNA is TGCAGCGTTGAATCACAGGGCGGCTCCTACGAGCAGTACTTC. It yields the protein CSVESQGGSYEQYF.